Listed below are T cell receptor beta chains from one sample, sequenced in a study of shared clonotypes between healthy human individuals. Method: immunoSEQ multiplex PCR; TCRdb's copy keeps in-frame clones and lacks some. The table has 630,000 or so clones, roughly 98% seen once. Sequencing input: naive CD8+ T cells sorted from blood. These receptors were taken from a man between 25 and 39 years old in good health. Each CDR3 is given with its conserved first and last residue. A D gene is named only where the DNA matches it firmly. The size entry is marked missing in some rows and otherwise reads once, few, many or a size class.

CDR3 protein | CDR3 DNA | J gene | D gene | V gene | clone size
CASDWGAGLASSYNEQFF | TGTGCCTCTGACTGGGGGGCAGGACTAGCGTCCTCCTACAATGAGCAGTTCTTC | TRBJ2-1 | TRBD2 | TRBV2 | NA
CASRGKGRYEQYF | TGTGCCAGCAGGGGAAAGGGTCGGTACGAGCAGTACTTC | TRBJ2-7 | NA | TRBV6-1 | NA
CASSVRRTSSYNEQFF | TGTGCCAGCAGCGTACGGCGGACCAGCTCCTACAATGAGCAGTTCTTC | TRBJ2-1 | NA | TRBV9 | NA
CASSEGADLSYEQYF | TGTGCCAGCAGTGAAGGAGCAGACCTCTCCTACGAGCAGTACTTC | TRBJ2-7 | NA | TRBV2 | once
CASSDFTGSNQPQHF | TGTGCCAGCAGTGATTTCACAGGGAGCAATCAGCCCCAGCATTTT | TRBJ1-5 | NA | TRBV2 | NA
CASSLNRVNEQFF | TGTGCCAGCAGCCTGAATCGGGTCAATGAGCAGTTCTTC | TRBJ2-1 | NA | TRBV7-8 | once
CASSLAGGPNQPQHF | TGCGCCAGCAGCTTGGCGGGGGGACCCAATCAGCCCCAGCATTTT | TRBJ1-5 | NA | TRBV5-1 | NA
CASSLDRGGQGPPYNEQFF | TGTGCCAGCAGCTTAGACCGGGGGGGACAGGGTCCCCCTTACAATGAGCAGTTCTTC | TRBJ2-1 | NA | TRBV11-2 | NA
CASSPSGNTEAFF | TGTGCCAGCAGCCCCTCTGGGAACACTGAAGCTTTCTTT | TRBJ1-1 | NA | TRBV9 | NA
CASSRPTSGRYEQYF | TGTGCCAGCAGCCGACCGACTAGCGGGAGATACGAGCAGTACTTC | TRBJ2-7 | TRBD2 | TRBV5-4 | NA
CASRDALQIYNEQFF | TGTGCCAGCCGGGACGCCTTACAAATTTACAATGAGCAGTTCTTC | TRBJ2-1 | NA | TRBV27 | NA
CASSQVLAGEQYF | TGTGCCAGCAGCCAAGTGTTAGCAGGCGAGCAGTACTTC | TRBJ2-7 | NA | TRBV4-2 | NA
CASSFAGNLPYNEQFF | TGTGCCAGCAGCTTTGCAGGCAACCTACCCTACAATGAGCAGTTCTTC | TRBJ2-1 | NA | TRBV11-3 | NA
CASSVGQGGVTEAFF | TGTGCCAGCAGCGTAGGTCAGGGAGGGGTCACTGAAGCTTTCTTT | TRBJ1-1 | NA | TRBV9 | NA
CASSLGDSEQFF | TGTGCCAGCAGCTTAGGAGATAGTGAGCAGTTCTTC | TRBJ2-1 | NA | TRBV7-2 | once
CASSIHPGNEQFF | TGTGCCAGTAGTATCCACCCAGGCAATGAGCAGTTCTTC | TRBJ2-1 | NA | TRBV19 | NA
CASSPGLAGADTQYF | TGTGCCAGCTCACCAGGACTAGCGGGAGCAGATACGCAGTATTTT | TRBJ2-3 | TRBD2 | TRBV18 | once
CASSQGLGESHTGELFF | TGCGCCAGCAGCCAAGGTTTGGGGGAGAGCCACACCGGGGAGCTGTTTTTT | TRBJ2-2 | NA | TRBV4-3 | once
CASSLRSPYEQYF | TGTGCCAGCAGTTTACGCAGCCCCTACGAGCAGTACTTC | TRBJ2-7 | NA | TRBV27 | NA
CASSYGIAERNGELFF | TGTGCCAGCAGTTATGGGATAGCGGAGAGGAACGGGGAGCTGTTTTTT | TRBJ2-2 | NA | TRBV6-5 | NA
CAWSEGPGYEQYF | TGTGCCTGGAGCGAGGGTCCGGGCTACGAGCAGTACTTC | TRBJ2-7 | NA | TRBV30 | NA
CASSSWMEDTEAFF | TGTGCCAGCAGCTCATGGATGGAAGACACTGAAGCTTTCTTT | TRBJ1-1 | NA | TRBV5-4 | once
CASSPTAGTAYYEQYF | TGTGCCAGCAGCCCTACGGCCGGGACGGCCTATTACGAGCAGTACTTC | TRBJ2-7 | NA | TRBV7-2 | NA
CSMGGTRLGNEQFF | TGCAGCATGGGGGGGACTAGGCTAGGGAATGAGCAGTTCTTC | TRBJ2-1 | TRBD2 | TRBV29-1 | NA
CASSPLAGAPYEQYF | TGTGCCAGCAGTCCGTTAGCGGGAGCACCCTACGAGCAGTACTTC | TRBJ2-7 | TRBD2 | TRBV27 | NA
CATWGPSSYEQYF | TGTGCCACCTGGGGTCCCAGCTCCTACGAGCAGTACTTC | TRBJ2-7 | NA | TRBV15 | once
CASSLTTGWETQYF | TGCGCCAGCAGTTTAACCACAGGGTGGGAGACCCAGTACTTC | TRBJ2-5 | NA | TRBV5-1 | NA
CASSSLGTGHHQGTQYF | TGTGCCAGCAGCTCCCTGGGAACGGGTCACCATCAAGGGACCCAGTACTTC | TRBJ2-5 | NA | TRBV7-9 | NA
CASSLSTDQPQHF | TGTGCCAGCAGCTTAAGTACAGATCAGCCCCAGCATTTT | TRBJ1-5 | NA | TRBV7-8 | NA
CARSLAGGANVLTF | TGTGCCAGAAGCTTGGCAGGGGGGGCCAACGTCCTGACTTTC | TRBJ2-6 | NA | TRBV5-3 | NA
CASSLEDRTEKLFF | TGCGCCAGCAGCTTGGAAGACAGAACTGAAAAACTGTTTTTT | TRBJ1-4 | NA | TRBV5-1 | NA
CASSPSRGSSYEQYF | TGTGCCAGCTCACCGTCTCGCGGGAGCTCCTACGAGCAGTACTTC | TRBJ2-7 | TRBD2 | TRBV18 | NA
CAISGRADSNTGELFF | TGTGCCATCAGTGGAAGGGCAGACTCCAACACCGGGGAGCTGTTTTTT | TRBJ2-2 | NA | TRBV10-3 | NA
CASSVGRPYNEQFF | TGTGCCAGCAGCGTGGGGCGACCCTACAATGAGCAGTTCTTC | TRBJ2-1 | NA | TRBV9 | NA
CASSVDKTGAGEQFF | TGTGCCAGCAGCGTCGATAAGACAGGCGCTGGTGAGCAGTTCTTC | TRBJ2-1 | NA | TRBV9 | NA
CATSRPFLGVDNEQFF | TGTGCCACCAGCCGACCTTTCTTGGGGGTGGACAATGAGCAGTTCTTC | TRBJ2-1 | NA | TRBV15 | NA
CATSTPLAGGPDTQYF | TGTGCCACCAGCACACCTCTAGCGGGAGGGCCTGATACGCAGTATTTT | TRBJ2-3 | TRBD2 | TRBV15 | NA
CASSLAVEDGYTF | TGTGCCAGCAGCTTGGCAGTGGAGGATGGCTACACCTTC | TRBJ1-2 | NA | TRBV5-6 | once
CATARFAHNEQFF | TGTGCCACCGCCCGTTTTGCCCACAATGAGCAGTTCTTC | TRBJ2-1 | NA | TRBV19 | NA
CASSSGGGEAFF | TGTGCCAGCAGCTCGGGAGGCGGTGAAGCTTTCTTT | TRBJ1-1 | NA | TRBV13 | NA
CASSGGLATDTQYF | TGTGCCAGCAGTGGGGGACTAGCGACAGATACGCAGTATTTT | TRBJ2-3 | TRBD2 | TRBV2 | NA
CASSASGTTNEKLFF | TGTGCCAGCAGCGCGAGTGGAACAACTAATGAAAAACTGTTTTTT | TRBJ1-4 | NA | TRBV9 | NA
CASSTNRDRSRGEQYF | TGTGCCAGCAGTACCAACCGGGACAGGAGCCGTGGGGAGCAGTACTTC | TRBJ2-7 | TRBD1 | TRBV28 | NA
CASSGTGQNSYEQYF | TGTGCCAGCAGCGGGACAGGCCAAAACTCCTACGAGCAGTACTTC | TRBJ2-7 | TRBD1 | TRBV7-9 | NA
CASSLVRTVYNEQFF | TGTGCCAGCAGCTTAGTTCGGACAGTTTACAATGAGCAGTTCTTC | TRBJ2-1 | NA | TRBV7-9 | NA
CASSQAPPPGSYEQYF | TGCGCCAGCAGCCAAGCCCCCCCTCCCGGCTCCTACGAGCAGTACTTC | TRBJ2-7 | NA | TRBV4-1 | NA
CASSAGTGDTGELFF | TGTGCCAGCAGCGCCGGGACAGGGGACACCGGGGAGCTGTTTTTT | TRBJ2-2 | TRBD1 | TRBV6-5 | once
CASSQESSIQGRSYEQYF | TGCGCCAGCAGCCAAGAGTCGAGTATCCAGGGACGGTCCTACGAGCAGTACTTC | TRBJ2-7 | NA | TRBV4-3 | NA
CASSQEAVGLEGENIQYF | TGCGCCAGCAGCCAAGAGGCAGTAGGGTTAGAGGGCGAAAACATTCAGTACTTC | TRBJ2-4 | NA | TRBV4-3 | NA
CASSIGDGTWNEQFF | TGTGCCAGTAGTATTGGGGACGGGACATGGAATGAGCAGTTCTTC | TRBJ2-1 | NA | TRBV19 | NA
CASRRLAGIYNEQFF | TGTGCCAGCAGACGACTAGCGGGAATCTACAATGAGCAGTTCTTC | TRBJ2-1 | TRBD2 | TRBV11-2 | NA
CASSLRAKQPSTDTQYF | TGTGCCAGCAGCTTACGGGCGAAACAGCCTAGCACAGATACGCAGTATTTT | TRBJ2-3 | NA | TRBV7-9 | NA
CAISESSSGSNEQFF | TGTGCCATCAGTGAGTCGTCTAGCGGGAGTAATGAGCAGTTCTTC | TRBJ2-1 | TRBD2 | TRBV10-3 | once
CASSLHHTGELFF | TGCGCCAGCAGTTTACACCACACCGGGGAGCTGTTTTTT | TRBJ2-2 | NA | TRBV10-2 | NA
CSVTTVSYEQYF | TGCAGCGTCACGACAGTCTCCTACGAGCAGTACTTC | TRBJ2-7 | NA | TRBV29-1 | once
CASSPSGSSYNEQFF | TGCGCCAGCAGCCCCAGCGGGAGCTCCTACAATGAGCAGTTCTTC | TRBJ2-1 | TRBD2 | TRBV5-1 | NA